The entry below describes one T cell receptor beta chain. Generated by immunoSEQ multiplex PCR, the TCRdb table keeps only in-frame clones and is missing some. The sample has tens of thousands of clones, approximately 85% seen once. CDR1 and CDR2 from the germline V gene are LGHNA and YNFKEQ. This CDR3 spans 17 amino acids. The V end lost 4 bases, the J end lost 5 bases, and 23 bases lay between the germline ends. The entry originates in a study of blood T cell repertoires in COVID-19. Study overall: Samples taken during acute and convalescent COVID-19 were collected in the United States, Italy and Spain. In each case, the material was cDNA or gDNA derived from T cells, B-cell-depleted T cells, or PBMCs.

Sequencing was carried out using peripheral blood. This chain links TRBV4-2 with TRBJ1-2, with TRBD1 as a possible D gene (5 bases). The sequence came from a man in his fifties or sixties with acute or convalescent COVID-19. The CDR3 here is CASSPRAGELVGYGYTF. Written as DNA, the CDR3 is TGTGCCAGCAGCCCACGGGCGGGGGAGTTGGTGGGGTATGGCTACACCTTC.